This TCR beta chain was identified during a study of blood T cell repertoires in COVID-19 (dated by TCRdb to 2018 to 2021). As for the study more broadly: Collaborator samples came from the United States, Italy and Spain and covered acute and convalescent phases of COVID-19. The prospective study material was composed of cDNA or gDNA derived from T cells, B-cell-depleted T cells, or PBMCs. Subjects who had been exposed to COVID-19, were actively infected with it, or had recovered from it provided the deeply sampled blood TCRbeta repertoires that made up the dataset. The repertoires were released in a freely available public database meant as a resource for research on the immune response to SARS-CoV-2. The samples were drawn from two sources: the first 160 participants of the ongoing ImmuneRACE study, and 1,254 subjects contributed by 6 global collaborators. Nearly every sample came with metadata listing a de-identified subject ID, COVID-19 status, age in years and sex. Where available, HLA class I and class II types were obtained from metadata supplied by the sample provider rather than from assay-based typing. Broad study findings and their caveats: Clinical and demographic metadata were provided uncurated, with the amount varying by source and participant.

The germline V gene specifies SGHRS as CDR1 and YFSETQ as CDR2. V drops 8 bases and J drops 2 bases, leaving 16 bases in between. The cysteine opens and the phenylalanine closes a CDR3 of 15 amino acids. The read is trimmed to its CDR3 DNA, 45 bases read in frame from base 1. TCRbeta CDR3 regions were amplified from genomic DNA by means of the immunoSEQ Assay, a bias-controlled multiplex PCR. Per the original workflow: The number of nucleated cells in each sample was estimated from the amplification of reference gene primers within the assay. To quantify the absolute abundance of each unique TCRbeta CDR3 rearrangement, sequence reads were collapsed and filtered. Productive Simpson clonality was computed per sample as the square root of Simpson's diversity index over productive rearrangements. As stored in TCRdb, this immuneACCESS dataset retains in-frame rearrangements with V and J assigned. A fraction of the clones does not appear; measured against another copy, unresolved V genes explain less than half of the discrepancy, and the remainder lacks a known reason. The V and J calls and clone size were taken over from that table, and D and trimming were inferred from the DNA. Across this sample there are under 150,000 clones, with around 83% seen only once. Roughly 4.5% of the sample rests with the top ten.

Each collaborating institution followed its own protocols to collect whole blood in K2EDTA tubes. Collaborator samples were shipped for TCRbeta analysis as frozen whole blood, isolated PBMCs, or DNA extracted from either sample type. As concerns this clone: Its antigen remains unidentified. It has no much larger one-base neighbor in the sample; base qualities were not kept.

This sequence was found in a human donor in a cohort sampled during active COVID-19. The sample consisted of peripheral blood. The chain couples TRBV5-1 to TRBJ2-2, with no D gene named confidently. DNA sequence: TGCGCCAGTAACAAATTGGCAGATAACACCGGGGAGCTGTTTTTT. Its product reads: CASNKLADNTGELFF. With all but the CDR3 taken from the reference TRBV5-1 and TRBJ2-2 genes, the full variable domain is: KAGVTQTPRYLIKTRGQQVTLSCSPISGHRSVSWYQQTPGQGLQFLFEYFSETQRNKGNFPGRFSGRQFSNSRSEMNVSTLELGDSALYLCASNKLADNTGELFFGEGSRLTVL.